Following are 22 T cell receptor beta chains from one sample sequenced in a study of T cell repertoires in cytomegalovirus infection (dated by TCRdb to 2018 to 2020). The sample was run on an Illumina HiSeq 1500. Using fastp trimming at Q25 and MiXCR clonotype assembly, TCRdb reanalyzed the public sequencing data and kept in-frame beta chains. CDR3 protein sequences are deduplicated, and each keeps its most common genes and DNA. The sample table lists about 900,000 distinct CDR3 sequences, 30% to 40% of them with a count of one. The top ten clones comprise over 12% of the sample. The meaning of the sample's treatment or condition label: in vitro stimulation with specific CMV peptide epitopes to enrich CMV-specific T cells. No antigen has been assigned to these receptors. Sample: cultured CD8+ T cells from PBMCs, taken from culture after CMV antigen stimulation. All receptors come from a human donor in good health (CMV status not recorded). Some clones in this sample may be carry-over from other donors' samples.

In this sample, this clonotype turned up a few times. V and J are TRBV7-6 and TRBJ2-7; tentative D call: TRBD1 (7 bases). The ends were cut back, 1 base at V and 4 bases at J, with 14 bases in the middle. The CDR3 covers 15 residues. CDR1 and CDR2 (germline): SGHVS, FNYEAQ. The CDR3 nucleotides read TGTGCCAGCAGCTTAGAGGCAGGGGGGCGGTACGAGCAGTACTTC. It is translated as CASSLEAGGRYEQYF.

The genes are TRBV20-1 and TRBJ1-4; 7 bases line up with TRBD1. CDR1 is DFQATT and CDR2 is SNEGSKA in the germline V gene (reference sequence). The CDR3 runs to 15 residues. Germline trimming cut 0 bases from V and 4 bases from J; bases unmatched to any gene: 5. CDR3 in DNA: TGCAGTGCTAGAGATTGGGACAGCAGTAATGAAAAACTGTTTTTT. Amino acid sequence: CSARDWDSSNEKLFF.

The rearrangement uses TRBV6-5 and TRBJ2-3, with 11 bases identical to TRBD1. V trimming: 4 bases; J trimming: 4 bases; junction bases outside the gene matches: 4. The germline V gene has CDR1 MNHEY and CDR2 SVGAGI. The CDR3 has 15 amino acids. The CDR3: CASSSRTGGADTQYF. The CDR3 nucleotides are TGTGCCAGCAGTTCCCGGACAGGGGGCGCAGATACGCAGTATTTT.

This chain connects TRBV12-5 to TRBJ2-3; 9 nucleotides line up with TRBD1. J lost 11 bases, V lost 5 bases, and 11 bases had no gene match. The CDR3 sequence is 14 residues long. Germline assignment: CDR1 LGHNT and CDR2 FRNRAP. CDR3 in amino acids: CASGPGQGEARQYF. Written as DNA, the CDR3 is TGTGCTAGTGGTCCGGGACAGGGAGAGGCGAGGCAGTATTTT.

The chain has TRBV7-1 and TRBJ2-1; perhaps TRBD2 as D (6 bases). TRBV7-1 is known as an ORF, though its function is uncertain. The CDR3 sequence is 14 residues long. Here the CDR3 reads CVGLAVSSYNEQFF. In nucleotides, the CDR3 is TGTGTCGGATTAGCGGTCAGCTCCTACAATGAGCAGTTCTTC.

The chain combines TRBV7-4 with TRBJ2-3; D is ambiguous. The CDR3 loop spans 13 amino acids. Trimming cost V 9 bases and J 4 bases, with 14 bases left between them. The V gene's germline CDR1 is SGHVT and CDR2 SQSDAQ. This CDR3 is CASRANRADTQYF. The CDR3 coding sequence is TGTGCCAGTCGGGCTAATAGGGCAGATACGCAGTATTTT.

This clonotype was found a few times. This sequence joins TRBV6-5 and TRBJ2-1; no firm D call. The ends were cut back, 5 bases at V and 9 bases at J, with 11 bases in the middle. CDR3 length: 12 residues. CDR1 and CDR2 (germline): MNHEY, SVGAGI. The CDR3 sequence is CASSGSWGEQFF. The CDR3 bases are TGTGCCAGCAGTGGCTCTTGGGGTGAGCAGTTCTTC.

The rearrangement uses TRBV7-9 and TRBJ2-1; D is possibly TRBD1 (5 bases). The CDR3 runs 15 residues. Per the germline V gene, CDR1 is SEHNR and CDR2 is FQNEAQ (reference sequence). V dropped 4 bases and J dropped 7 bases, with 17 bases sitting between them. CDR3 sequence: CASSYRTRGENEQFF. The CDR3 DNA reads TGTGCCAGCAGCTACAGGACAAGGGGCGAAAATGAGCAGTTCTTC.

The gene calls are TRBV28 and TRBJ1-6; possibly TRBD1 for D (5 bases). This CDR3 has 12 amino acids. CDR1 and CDR2 from the germline V gene are MDHEN and SYDVKM. V shed 3 bases and J shed 10 bases, with 7 bases lying between them. The CDR3 bases are TGTGCCAGCAGTTTTAGGGGCTCACCCCTCCACTTT. Protein product: CASSFRGSPLHF.

The chain employs TRBV5-5 and TRBJ1-2, with unresolved D. Per the germline V gene, CDR1 is SGHKS and CDR2 is YYEKEE (reference sequence). V was cut by 4 bases and J by 8 bases, with 9 bases left in between. The CDR3 sequence is 11 residues long. The CDR3 sequence is CASSATWGYTF. The CDR3, as DNA: TGTGCCAGCAGCGCCACTTGGGGCTACACCTTC.

This clonotype was observed a handful of times. The chain couples TRBV19 to TRBJ2-2, with D possibly matching TRBD1 (6 bases). CDR1 LNHDA and CDR2 SQIVND come from the germline V gene (reference sequence). This CDR3 comprises 16 residues. V was clipped by 10 bases and J by 1 base, with 19 bases between them. The CDR3, as DNA: TGTGCCACCACAAACGACCTACAGGGGAACACCGGGGAGCTGTTTTTT. It codes for CATTNDLQGNTGELFF.

The chain recombines TRBV28 with TRBJ1-2, with 7 bases aligning to TRBD1. The ends lost 5 bases at V and 3 bases at J; junction bases unmatched: 6. Germline values: CDR1 MDHEN, CDR2 SYDVKM. This CDR3 is built from 14 residues. This CDR3 is CASSTQGEYYGYTF. The CDR3 DNA sequence: TGTGCCAGCAGTACCCAGGGGGAATACTATGGCTACACCTTC.

V usage is TRBV6-8 and J usage is TRBJ2-2; D ambiguous. CDR3 length equals 15 residues. Looked up from germline, CDR1 is MNHGY and CDR2 is SAAAGT. Between the trimmed V and J ends, which lost 0 bases and 5 bases, there was a span of 10 bases. The CDR3 protein is CASSYSGRRTGELFF. CDR3 nucleotide sequence: TGTGCCAGCAGTTACTCTGGACGCCGGACCGGGGAGCTGTTTTTT.

V usage is TRBV5-4 and J usage is TRBJ2-1, with TRBD2 matching 8 bases. CDR1 is SGHNT and CDR2 is YYREEE in the germline V gene (reference sequence). V lost 4 bases to trimming and J lost 4 bases; unmatched junction nucleotides: 10. This CDR3 contains 16 residues. CDR3 amino acids: CASSGYHGGGYNEQFF. The DNA of the CDR3 is TGTGCCAGCAGCGGGTACCACGGCGGGGGGTACAATGAGCAGTTCTTC.

The table lists this clonotype with many counts. CDR3 bases: TGTGCCAGCAGCAACAGGGCTGATACGCAGTATTTT. It specifies CASSNRADTQYF. The chain recombines TRBV7-6 with TRBJ2-3; maybe TRBD1 (6 bases). CDR1 and CDR2 (germline): SGHVS, FNYEAQ. Trimming shortened V by 5 bases and J by 6 bases, and 9 bases separated the two germline ends. The CDR3 runs 12 residues.

This clonotype came up once. The chain employs TRBV4-3 and TRBJ2-1; D is possibly TRBD2 (6 bases). Germline V gives CDR1 LGHNA, CDR2 YSLEER. The CDR3 loop spans 16 amino acids. Trimming cost V 3 bases and J 1 base, with 13 bases left between them. The CDR3 nucleotides are TGCGCCAGCAGCCAGAACGGGCGGGGATCCTACAATGAGCAGTTCTTC. This translates into CASSQNGRGSYNEQFF.

This clonotype occurred a few times. V is TRBV14 and J is TRBJ2-3; D might be TRBD2 (5 bases). V was trimmed by 3 bases and J by 0 bases, leaving 13 bases between them. Germline V CDR1 and CDR2: SGHDN, FVKESK. This CDR3 has 16 residues. CDR3 in DNA: TGTGCCAGCAGCCAGTTTTTAGCGACTAGCACAGATACGCAGTATTTT. Amino acids: CASSQFLATSTDTQYF.

The chain couples TRBV19 to TRBJ2-2; tentatively, D is TRBD1 or TRBD2 (5 bases each). Germline values: CDR1 LNHDA, CDR2 SQIVND (reference sequence). The V end lost 2 bases, the J end lost 4 bases, and 11 bases lay between the germline ends. This CDR3 contains 15 residues. The CDR3: CASSILGTTTGELFF. In nucleotides, the CDR3 is TGTGCCAGTAGTATACTGGGGACGACCACCGGGGAGCTGTTTTTT.

This clonotype was counted at least ten times. This chain uses TRBV7-2 with TRBJ2-7; the match to TRBD2 covers 11 bases. Germline lookup yields CDR1 SGHTA and CDR2 FQGNSA. The CDR3 is 16 amino acids. V lost 5 bases to trimming and J lost 6 bases; unmatched junction nucleotides: 12. CDR3 loop: CASSPAPLAGGGEQYV. The CDR3 DNA sequence: TGTGCCAGCAGCCCCGCCCCTCTAGCGGGGGGAGGCGAGCAGTACGTC.

This chain uses TRBV7-9 with TRBJ2-3; tentatively, D is TRBD1 (5 bases). The V end was cut by 6 bases, the J end by 2 bases, with 18 bases between. The CDR3 totals 16 residues. Germline CDR1 is SEHNR and CDR2 is FQNEAQ (reference sequence). This CDR3 reads CASRFQGVFLTDTQYF. CDR3 DNA: TGTGCCAGCAGGTTCCAGGGTGTTTTTCTCACAGATACGCAGTATTTT.

The table lists this clonotype with a few counts. The chain is built from TRBV27 and TRBJ2-1; 8 bases align to TRBD1. Germline loops: CDR1 MNHEY, CDR2 SMNVEV (reference sequence). The CDR3 covers 17 residues. The junction had 13 bases not matched to a gene; V was cut back by 2 bases and J by 7 bases. The CDR3 is CASSLPPGQVGENEQFF. The CDR3, as DNA: TGTGCCAGCAGTTTACCTCCGGGACAGGTTGGTGAAAATGAGCAGTTCTTC.

There are a few counts of this clonotype. The chain is built from TRBV7-6 and TRBJ2-1; D remains ambiguous. The CDR3 sequence is 13 residues long. Germline assignment: CDR1 SGHVS and CDR2 FNYEAQ. Trimming took off 3 bases at V and 5 bases at J, with 8 bases between the two ends. CDR3 coding DNA: TGTGCCAGCAGCTTGCCGAAGAACAATGAGCAGTTCTTC. It is translated as CASSLPKNNEQFF.